These 8 T cell receptor beta chains originate from one sample sequenced in a study of vaccination effects on CD4 cells after COVID-19. The ViraFEST assay expanded antigen-specific CD4+ T cells with viral peptide pools before sequencing. Cultured cells yielded isolated CD4+ T cells after nine to ten days. Antigens of these TCRs are unknown. Libraries were prepared by immunoSEQ multiplex PCR; TCRdb keeps only in-frame clonotypes and omits some of them. The sample has some 59,000 clones, roughly 80% seen once. Sequenced here: CD4+ T cells from PBMCs cultured with HCoV-229E spike peptides, sampled before COVID-19 vaccination. Receptors were obtained from a human donor who received a COVID-19 vaccine.

This sequence joins TRBV7-3 and TRBJ2-5, with 8 nucleotides matching TRBD2. The CDR3 is 15 amino acids. From germline, CDR1 is SGHTA and CDR2 FQGTGA. Trimming at V came to 5 bases and at J to 6 bases, leaving 11 bases not matched to a gene. As DNA, the CDR3 is TGTGCCAGCAGCCACGGGACTAGATCCCCCAAGACCCAGTACTTC. Protein product: CASSHGTRSPKTQYF.

This sequence joins TRBV3-1 (or the pseudogene TRBV3-2) and TRBJ2-3; D is possibly TRBD2 (6 bases). The V end was cut by 5 bases, the J end by 0 bases, with 12 bases between. Per germline, CDR1 LGHDT and CDR2 YNNKEL (reference sequence). This CDR3 comprises 15 residues. The CDR3 region has the DNA TGTGCCAGCAGCACCCGGGGGTATAGCACAGATACGCAGTATTTT. This encodes CASSTRGYSTDTQYF.

A single count supports this clone. An end of the junction does not agree with germline; a read error may underlie this. The rearrangement links TRBV20-1 to TRBJ1-2; D perhaps matches TRBD1 (6 bases). The CDR3 is made up of 11 amino acids. Per the germline V gene, CDR1 is DFQATT and CDR2 is SNEGSKA (reference sequence). CDR3 bases: TGCAGTGCTAGTTACCAGGGGCCACAGGCCTTC. It is translated as CSASYQGPQAF.

This chain links TRBV5-1 with TRBJ1-1; 12 bases match TRBD1. Germline CDR1 reads SGHRS; CDR2 reads YFSETQ. The CDR3 is 16 amino acids. With V trimmed by 3 bases and J by 0 bases, 3 bases remained unmatched. As DNA, the CDR3 is TGCGCCAGCAGCTGGGGGACAGGGGGCTTGAACACTGAAGCTTTCTTT. It yields the protein CASSWGTGGLNTEAFF.

V gene TRBV21-1 combines with J gene TRBJ2-3. TRBV21-1 is flagged as a pseudogene. This CDR3 is 15 amino acids long. CDR3 coding DNA: TGTGCCAGCAGCCGTGGACGGAAGACTACAGATACGCAGTATTTT. Translating it yields CASSRGRKTTDTQYF.

This clone was detected only once. The CDR3 loop reads CASSSTGGGNIQYF. CDR3 sequence (DNA): TGCGCCAGCAGCTCTACAGGGGGCGGTAACATTCAGTACTTC. The rearrangement joins TRBV5-1 to TRBJ2-4; 9 bases are shared with TRBD1. CDR1 SGHRS and CDR2 YFSETQ come from the germline V gene. V shed 3 bases and J 7 bases; nucleotides not matched to a gene: 5. This CDR3 contains 14 residues. Looking up the rest from reference TRBV5-1 and TRBJ2-4 gives the full variable domain: KAGVTQTPRYLIKTRGQQVTLSCSPISGHRSVSWYQQTPGQGLQFLFEYFSETQRNKGNFPGRFSGRQFSNSRSEMNVSTLELGDSALYLCASSSTGGGNIQYFGAGTRLSVL.

This clone was observed a few times. The chain recombines TRBV3-1 (or the pseudogene TRBV3-2) with TRBJ1-6; D possibly corresponds to TRBD1 (6 bases). Germline V CDR1 and CDR2: LGHDT, YNNKEL (reference sequence). This CDR3 has 12 residues. V was cut by 3 bases and J by 14 bases, with 11 bases left in between. CDR3 region: CASSQADRALHF. The CDR3 DNA is TGTGCCAGCAGCCAGGCGGACAGAGCCCTCCACTTT.

V is TRBV6-5 and J is TRBJ1-1, with D tentatively TRBD1 (5 bases). The germline V gene encodes CDR1 MNHEY and CDR2 SVGAGI. V lost 2 bases and J lost 0, with 10 bases in between. The CDR3 sequence is 15 residues long. The CDR3 DNA reads TGTGCCAGCAGTTACGAAGCAGGGTTGAACACTGAAGCTTTCTTT. Translation gives CASSYEAGLNTEAFF.